This T cell receptor (beta chain) was identified in a study of cytomegalovirus exposure and HLA in healthy donors. As for the study in general: In a previous analysis, 110 million or so unique TCR beta sequences were found from 150 million to 200 million T cells. Whole-study results and caveats: Altogether, 164 TCR beta chains were recorded as cytomegalovirus-associated. The study dropped some indistinguishable V segments, TRBV6-2 and TRBV6-3 among them.

Trimming removed 2 bases from V and 2 bases from J; junction bases left unmatched: 11. CDR3 length: 18 amino acids. CDR1 and CDR2 from the germline V gene are SEHNR and FQNEAQ (reference sequence). 60 Vbeta and 13 Jbeta primers were used in PCR. Clones were read by immunoSEQ multiplex PCR, and TCRdb kept only the in-frame ones, dropping some. Here the sample spans 92,000 or so clones, approximately 68% being singletons. As regards this clone: Its antigen is unidentified.

Despite likely unrecorded immune exposures, the donors were nominally healthy at the time of sampling. This clonotype was sampled from a woman in her fifties or sixties in good health and CMV-seropositive. This chain joins TRBV7-9 and TRBJ2-3; TRBD2 aligns across 9 bases. Sequencing was performed on PBMCs. The CDR3 is CASSLRGGGAPHTDTQYF. Here the CDR3 DNA reads TGTGCCAGCAGCTTAAGGGGCGGGGGGGCCCCACACACAGATACGCAGTATTTT.